This T cell receptor beta chain was obtained from a study of OX40 agonist ivuxolimab in advanced cancers. In this sample, this clone turned up once. The repertoire was sequenced with immunoSEQ multiplex PCR; TCRdb's copy has only in-frame clones and lacks some. Here the sample spans just over 30,000 clones, around 87% being singletons. The V and J ends lost 2 bases and 5 bases respectively, with 4 bases between them. From germline, CDR1 is SGHRS and CDR2 YFSETQ. The CDR3 has 11 residues. The sample here was CD4+ or CD8+ T cells sorted from blood, taken in a trial of the OX40 agonist ivuxolimab. The TCR sequence derives from an adult with an advanced solid tumor such as melanoma, head and neck, liver or kidney cancer. The V call is TRBV5-1, the J call TRBJ2-5; no definite D call. CDR3 amino acids: CASSLAETQYF. The CDR3 DNA follows: TGCGCCAGCAGCTTAGCTGAGACCCAGTACTTC.